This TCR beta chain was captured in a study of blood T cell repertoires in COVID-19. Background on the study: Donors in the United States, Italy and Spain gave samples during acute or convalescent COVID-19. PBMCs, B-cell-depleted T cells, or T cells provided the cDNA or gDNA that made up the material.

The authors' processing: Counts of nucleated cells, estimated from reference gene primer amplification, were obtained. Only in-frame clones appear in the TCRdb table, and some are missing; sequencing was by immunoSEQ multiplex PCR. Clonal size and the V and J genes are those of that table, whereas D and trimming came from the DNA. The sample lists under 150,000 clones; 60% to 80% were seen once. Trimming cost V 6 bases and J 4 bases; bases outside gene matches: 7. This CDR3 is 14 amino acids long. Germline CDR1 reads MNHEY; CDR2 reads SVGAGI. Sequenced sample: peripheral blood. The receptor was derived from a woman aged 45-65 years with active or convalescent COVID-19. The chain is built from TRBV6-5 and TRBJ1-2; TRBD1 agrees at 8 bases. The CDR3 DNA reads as TGTGCCAGCAGCGCAGGGGGCCCGGGCTATGGCTACACCTTC. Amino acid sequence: CASSAGGPGYGYTF.